Listed below are T cell receptor beta chains from one sample, sequenced in a study of immune characterization of retroperitoneal liposarcoma. TCRdb independently ran MiXCR on the PCR reads; one entry per CDR3 protein. In the table there are under 3,500 distinct CDR3 sequences, roughly 26% of which are singletons. Sequences were obtained from tumor tissue. These TCRs come from a female donor with retroperitoneal liposarcoma. CDR3s include the opening cysteine and the closing phenylalanine or tryptophan. D genes are given only for firm matches. Clone size is given for some rows only: seen once, a few or many times, or a class if the clone is expanded.

TRBV6-1	TRBD1	.	TRBJ2-7	CASSQQGAPYNEQYF	TGTGCCAGCAGTCAACAGGGGGCCCCCTACAATGAGCAGTACTTC
TRBV10-1	.	.	TRBJ2-1	CASSETGGPLHEQFF	TGCGCCAGCAGTGAGACAGGAGGGCCTTTGCATGAGCAGTTCTTC
TRBV7-3	.	once	TRBJ2-7	CASSSVGYEQYF	TGTGCCAGCAGCTCCGTCGGCTACGAGCAGTACTTC
TRBV7-8	.	.	TRBJ2-5	CASSLEGRSPLETQYF	TGTGCCAGCAGCTTAGAGGGCCGGAGCCCGTTGGAGACCCAGTACTTC
TRBV6-1	.	.	TRBJ2-7	CASSGTRGPYEQYF	TGTGCCAGCAGCGGTACTAGAGGACCCTACGAGCAGTACTTC
TRBV6-6	TRBD1	.	TRBJ2-7	CASSYQGAGDEQYF	TGTGCCAGCAGTTACCAGGGGGCCGGAGACGAGCAGTACTTC
TRBV12-3/TRBV12-4	TRBD1	large	TRBJ1-2	CASSPKGQGAGGYTF	TGTGCCAGCAGCCCCAAAGGACAGGGGGCTGGTGGCTACACCTTC
TRBV6-1	.	large	TRBJ2-1	CANRQYPQETQFF	TGTGCCAACCGACAGTACCCACAAGAGACCCAGTTCTTC
TRBV12-3/TRBV12-4	.	.	TRBJ2-7	CASSFLVNNEQYF	TGTGCCAGCAGTTTTCTAGTCAATAACGAGCAGTACTTC
TRBV7-2	.	.	TRBJ2-1	CASSLDNYNEQFF	TGTGCCAGCAGCTTGGACAACTACAATGAGCAGTTCTTC
TRBV27	.	.	TRBJ2-7	CASSQRSAAKTYEQYF	TGTGCCAGCAGCCAGAGAAGCGCGGCCAAGACCTACGAGCAGTACTTC
TRBV10-1	TRBD2	large	TRBJ2-7	CASSPSGSGEQYF	TGCGCCAGCAGTCCGAGCGGGAGCGGCGAGCAGTACTTC
TRBV10-3	.	.	TRBJ2-1	CAISEPWGTTNEQFF	TGTGCCATCAGTGAGCCTTGGGGGACAACCAATGAGCAGTTCTTC
TRBV19	.	few	TRBJ2-1	CASNRDSSSYNEQFF	TGTGCCAGTAATAGGGACTCTAGCTCCTACAATGAGCAGTTCTTC
TRBV11-3	.	.	TRBJ2-3	CASSPGPSGTDTQYF	TGTGCCAGCAGCCCCGGCCCCAGCGGCACAGATACGCAGTATTTT
TRBV6-1	.	.	TRBJ2-5	CASTGQFQETQYF	TGTGCCAGCACGGGGCAGTTCCAAGAGACCCAGTACTTC
TRBV27	TRBD2	.	TRBJ2-1	CATRGLAGYNEQFF	TGTGCCACCCGGGGTCTAGCGGGATACAATGAGCAGTTCTTC
TRBV12-3/TRBV12-4	TRBD1	once	TRBJ1-5	CASRRTGENQPQHF	TGTGCCAGCAGACGTACAGGGGAGAATCAGCCCCAGCATTTT